This T cell receptor beta chain was sequenced in a study of blood T cell repertoires in COVID-19. As for the study in general: Acute and convalescent COVID-19 specimens originated in the United States, Italy and Spain. Sample material is recorded as cDNA or gDNA derived from T cells, B-cell-depleted T cells, or PBMCs.

Per the original methods: Counts of nucleated cells, estimated from reference gene primer amplification, were obtained. The table came from immunoSEQ multiplex PCR; TCRdb's copy has only in-frame clones and leaves some out. The D gene and trimming were derived from the DNA, and the V and J assignments and clone size from that table. The sample contains fewer than 250,000 clones, 88% of which appear only once. Trimming shortened V by 3 bases and J by 2 bases, and 10 bases separated the two germline ends. The germline CDR1 and CDR2 sequences are KGHSH and LQKENI. The length of the CDR3 is 15 residues. The receptor's source is a man between 65 and 85 years old with acute or convalescent COVID-19. What was sequenced was peripheral blood. The chain joins TRBV18 to TRBJ2-2; TRBD2 is a possible D gene (6 bases). The CDR3 sequence: CASSPLLANTGELFF. The DNA for the CDR3 is TGTGCCAGCTCACCGTTACTAGCCAACACCGGGGAGCTGTTTTTT. Combining the CDR3 with reference TRBV18 and TRBJ2-2 gives the whole variable domain NAGVMQNPRHLVRRRGQEARLRCSPMKGHSHVYWYRQLPEEGLKFMVYLQKENIIDESGMPKERFSAEFPKEGPSILRIQQVVRGDSAAYFCASSPLLANTGELFFGEGSRLTVL.